This T cell receptor (beta chain) was profiled in a study of sequential checkpoint blockade in melanoma. This clone is judged medium-sized. Method: immunoSEQ multiplex PCR; TCRdb's copy keeps in-frame clones and lacks some. This table holds 2,000 or so clones, about 18% found once. The germline V gene encodes CDR1 MNHGY and CDR2 SAAAGT. This CDR3 is 14 amino acids long. The V end was cut by 2 bases, the J end by 1 base, with 8 bases between. Noted treatment: randomized to nivolumab then ipilimumab (arm A) or the reverse (arm B). This chain joins TRBV6-8 and TRBJ2-5; D gene unclear. The material was tumor tissue (inferred from file names), obtained from a patient given nivolumab and ipilimumab in sequence. This clonotype was sampled from a human donor with melanoma. The CDR3, as DNA: TGTGCCAGCAGTTACAGCCAATTCCAAGAGACCCAGTACTTC. Translated, it gives CASSYSQFQETQYF.